The rows below give T cell receptor beta chains drawn from one sample of a study of blood T cell repertoires in COVID-19. Repertoires were generated with immunoSEQ multiplex PCR, while TCRdb's copy carries only in-frame clones and drops some. The data show around 240,000 clones, with around 85% seen just once and about 3% held by the top ten. The sequenced sample consisted of peripheral blood. These receptors came from a woman aged 25 to 39 who had recovered from COVID-19. Both conserved end residues are part of each CDR3. Size is omitted from some rows. Given values are once, few, many or a class for expanded clones.

v_gene: TRBV2; j_gene: TRBJ2-1; abundance: -; CDR3aa: CASSGQKRAYPEQFF
v_gene: TRBV11-1; j_gene: TRBJ2-2; abundance: -; CDR3aa: CASGSRQGDTGELFF
v_gene: TRBV5-1; j_gene: TRBJ2-1; abundance: few; CDR3aa: CASAYGDSLYNEQFF
v_gene: TRBV7-6; j_gene: TRBJ2-3; abundance: -; CDR3aa: CASSFLRGGQGIFDTQYF
v_gene: TRBV7-3; j_gene: TRBJ2-1; abundance: -; CDR3aa: CASSSLAGEHNEQFF
v_gene: TRBV27; j_gene: TRBJ2-2; abundance: -; CDR3aa: CASSYQWASFSGELFF
v_gene: TRBV13; j_gene: TRBJ2-7; abundance: -; CDR3aa: CASSLQGMGAYEQYF
v_gene: TRBV7-2; j_gene: TRBJ2-2; abundance: -; CDR3aa: CASSLAGGETGELFF
v_gene: TRBV19; j_gene: TRBJ2-7; abundance: -; CDR3aa: CASSGGVYEQYF
v_gene: TRBV2; j_gene: TRBJ2-2; abundance: -; CDR3aa: CASARGGRTGTGELFF
v_gene: TRBV29-1; j_gene: TRBJ1-2; abundance: -; CDR3aa: CSTLTEGRNYGYTF
v_gene: TRBV10-3; j_gene: TRBJ1-2; abundance: -; CDR3aa: CAISDRDRTVYGYTF
v_gene: TRBV18; j_gene: TRBJ2-2; abundance: -; CDR3aa: CASSPEAFPTRAGELFF
v_gene: TRBV7-3; j_gene: TRBJ2-3; abundance: -; CDR3aa: CASSLTGSNTQYF
v_gene: TRBV28; j_gene: TRBJ2-5; abundance: once; CDR3aa: CASSPPSGTGGTQYF
v_gene: TRBV6-5; j_gene: TRBJ2-5; abundance: -; CDR3aa: CASSYQAGTGETQYF
v_gene: TRBV7-2; j_gene: TRBJ2-3; abundance: -; CDR3aa: CASSLVGEAYTDTQYF
v_gene: TRBV4-2; j_gene: TRBJ2-4; abundance: -; CDR3aa: CASSQTGTGGSKNIQYF
v_gene: TRBV15; j_gene: TRBJ2-3; abundance: few; CDR3aa: CATSLRGDTQYF
v_gene: TRBV5-1; j_gene: TRBJ2-5; abundance: -; CDR3aa: CASSLTGTGFETQYF
v_gene: TRBV5-1; j_gene: TRBJ2-7; abundance: -; CDR3aa: CASSLDRESLYEQYF
v_gene: TRBV11-2; j_gene: TRBJ2-3; abundance: -; CDR3aa: CASSYGAGGTDTQYF
v_gene: TRBV6-1; j_gene: TRBJ1-3; abundance: -; CDR3aa: CASSETGGDSGNTIYF
v_gene: TRBV5-1; j_gene: TRBJ2-5; abundance: -; CDR3aa: CASSSSMRETQYF
v_gene: TRBV20-1; j_gene: TRBJ1-3; abundance: -; CDR3aa: CSASAGGWNTIYF
v_gene: TRBV3-1/TRBV3-2; j_gene: TRBJ2-7; abundance: -; CDR3aa: CASSMSGGLEQYF
v_gene: TRBV10-3; j_gene: TRBJ1-1; abundance: -; CDR3aa: CATKPGQGSMNTEAFF
v_gene: TRBV10-2; j_gene: TRBJ2-7; abundance: -; CDR3aa: CASSDIGLARIEQYF
v_gene: TRBV7-8; j_gene: TRBJ2-6; abundance: -; CDR3aa: CASSFPTGALLANVLTF
v_gene: TRBV5-1; j_gene: TRBJ1-2; abundance: few; CDR3aa: CASRLAAGDYGYTF
v_gene: TRBV6-5; j_gene: TRBJ1-5; abundance: once; CDR3aa: CASSRTGNQPQHF
v_gene: TRBV5-6; j_gene: TRBJ1-1; abundance: -; CDR3aa: CASSVGQPGAEAFF
v_gene: TRBV19; j_gene: TRBJ2-7; abundance: -; CDR3aa: CASSAAQGWSYEQYF
v_gene: TRBV2; j_gene: TRBJ1-1; abundance: -; CDR3aa: CASRSRQGPNTEAFF
v_gene: TRBV6-5; j_gene: TRBJ1-6; abundance: -; CDR3aa: CASSWTGLFSPLHF
v_gene: TRBV19; j_gene: TRBJ1-1; abundance: -; CDR3aa: CASSIRARQEAFF
v_gene: TRBV5-1; j_gene: TRBJ2-7; abundance: few; CDR3aa: CASSRDRFYEQYF
v_gene: TRBV3-1/TRBV3-2; j_gene: TRBJ1-4; abundance: -; CDR3aa: CASSQGQARSIANEKLFF
v_gene: TRBV3-1/TRBV3-2; j_gene: TRBJ2-5; abundance: -; CDR3aa: CASSQASQETQYF
v_gene: TRBV9; j_gene: TRBJ2-1; abundance: -; CDR3aa: CASSAPGSGGRNEQFF
v_gene: TRBV7-2; j_gene: TRBJ1-1; abundance: -; CDR3aa: CASSPGFLVAFF
v_gene: TRBV5-6; j_gene: TRBJ1-2; abundance: -; CDR3aa: CASSSTPGQGHGYTF
v_gene: TRBV3-1/TRBV3-2; j_gene: TRBJ2-1; abundance: -; CDR3aa: CASSHLAGGNEQFF
v_gene: TRBV5-6; j_gene: TRBJ2-2; abundance: -; CDR3aa: CASSLRGGELFF
v_gene: TRBV25-1; j_gene: TRBJ1-1; abundance: -; CDR3aa: CASSDGGRGNTEAFF
v_gene: TRBV5-6; j_gene: TRBJ1-2; abundance: -; CDR3aa: CASSFHRGVYGYTF
v_gene: TRBV6-5; j_gene: TRBJ2-6; abundance: once; CDR3aa: CASRQQGPGANVLTF
v_gene: TRBV18; j_gene: TRBJ1-5; abundance: -; CDR3aa: CASSPGTGSTQPQHF
v_gene: TRBV4-2; j_gene: TRBJ2-7; abundance: -; CDR3aa: CASSQDYGGAYEQYF
v_gene: TRBV7-2; j_gene: TRBJ1-1; abundance: -; CDR3aa: CASSLFPSEAFF
v_gene: TRBV6-2/TRBV6-3; j_gene: TRBJ2-7; abundance: -; CDR3aa: CASSRGQGVSYEQYF